One sample yielded the 16 T cell receptor beta chains listed below, sequenced in a study of Ad26.COV2.S vaccination and SARS-CoV-2 variants. Using immunoSEQ multiplex PCR, the repertoire was profiled, and TCRdb retains in-frame clones only, with some absent. The sample records around 310,000 clones, under 90% being singletons. Treatment here: approximately 18 received Ad26.COV2.S at low or high dose, single or two shots; 5 received placebo; per-sample allocation not given. Sample collection was performed on day 63 after the first vaccine or placebo injection. Sequenced here: peripheral blood, sampled in a trial of Ad26.COV2.S vaccine versus placebo. Source of these receptors: a person between 18 and 65 years old who received the Ad26.COV2.S COVID-19 vaccine or a placebo.

Notes on this clone: This sample includes further DNA sequences coding for the same CDR3. The rearrangement joins TRBV7-2 to TRBJ2-3, with 13 bases matching TRBD2. V trimming: 5 bases; J trimming: 1 base; junction bases outside the gene matches: 3. CDR3 length: 16 residues. Germline CDR1 reads SGHTA; CDR2 reads FQGNSA. CDR3 bases: TGTGCCAGCAGCCTAGGGACTAGCGGGGGCACAGATACGCAGTATTTT. Its protein product is CASSLGTSGGTDTQYF.

This sequence joins TRBV18 and TRBJ2-7, with TRBD2 matching over 7 bases. Trimming cost V 2 bases and J 0 bases; bases outside gene matches: 4. From germline, CDR1 is KGHSH and CDR2 LQKENI. This CDR3 spans 15 amino acids. The CDR3 reads CASSPGLGSSYEQYV. CDR3 coding DNA: TGTGCCAGCTCACCAGGACTAGGGAGCTCCTACGAGCAGTACGTC.

This chain joins TRBV6-2 or TRBV6-3 and TRBJ1-5; 8 bases match TRBD1. V dropped 5 bases and J dropped 5; count of bases not matched to a gene: 23. Germline V CDR1 and CDR2: MNHEY, SVGEGT. CDR3 length: 20 amino acids. In nucleotides, the CDR3 is TGTGCCAGCAGTCCGGACAGGGTTTTCTTCCGGTTTATCGGTTATCAGCCCCAGCATTTT. The encoded protein is CASSPDRVFFRFIGYQPQHF.

J is TRBJ1-3 and V is TRBV7-2; D gene ambiguous. From germline, CDR1 is SGHTA and CDR2 FQGNSA. This CDR3 comprises 16 residues. V was pared by 1 base and J by 8 bases, with 18 bases between. CDR3 bases: TGTGCCAGCAGCTTAGATGCGGGCTTGGAGTCGGACACCATATATTTT. Protein product: CASSLDAGLESDTIYF.

The chain uses TRBV28 and TRBJ1-1; no clear D gene. Germline V gene data show CDR1 as MDHEN and CDR2 as SYDVKM. The length of the CDR3 is 13 residues. Trimming removed 3 bases from V and 8 bases from J, with 13 bases in between. Written as DNA, the CDR3 is TGTGCCAGCAGTTTCCCCATTCTCGAGGAAGCTTTCTTT. It is translated as CASSFPILEEAFF.

The chain carries TRBV7-9 and TRBJ2-7, with D unclear. V was cut by 5 bases and J by 7 bases, with 12 bases left in between. Germline CDR1 is SEHNR and CDR2 is FQNEAQ (reference sequence). This CDR3 contains 12 residues. CDR3 bases: TGTGCCAGCAGCAAACCACATCAGGAGCAGTACTTC. Protein sequence: CASSKPHQEQYF.

A remark on this clone: One junction end disagrees with the germline gene, perhaps due to a read error. The rearrangement links TRBV4-1 to TRBJ2-7; TRBD2 matches at 7 bases. This CDR3 contains 13 residues. The germline V gene has CDR1 MGHRA and CDR2 YSYEKL. This CDR3 reads CAISGELSYEQYF. CDR3 coding DNA: TGCGCCATCAGCGGGGAACTTTCCTACGAGCAGTACTTC.

V and J are TRBV28 and TRBJ1-6, with D perhaps matching TRBD1 (5 bases). In germline, CDR1 is MDHEN, CDR2 SYDVKM. Trimming stripped 3 bases from V and 8 bases from J, with 11 bases between. CDR3 length: 14 amino acids. The CDR3 DNA reads as TGTGCCAGCAGTTTCCGGGACGGCGATTCACCCCTCCACTTT. Translation: CASSFRDGDSPLHF.

CDR3 protein: CASSLTSGANVLTF. The CDR3 coding sequence is TGTGCCAGCAGTTTAACCTCTGGGGCCAACGTCCTGACTTTC. The J gene is TRBJ2-6, the V gene TRBV28; D is uncertain. Per germline, CDR1 MDHEN and CDR2 SYDVKM. V lost 2 bases to trimming and J lost 0 bases, with 2 bases between them. CDR3 size: 14 residues.

This clone appeared once. V and J are TRBV6-5 and TRBJ1-4; D call uncertain. Germline V lookup: CDR1 MNHEY, CDR2 SVGAGI. This CDR3 region has 14 residues. Trimming removed 6 bases at V and 6 bases at J, with 14 bases between. The CDR3 sequence is CASSPRWGDEKLFF. CDR3 in DNA: TGTGCCAGCAGCCCCCGGTGGGGTGATGAAAAACTGTTTTTT.

The table lists this clone with a few counts. The chain uses TRBV7-9 and TRBJ1-2, with 7 nucleotides matching TRBD1. J lost 3 bases, V lost 4 bases, and 8 bases had no gene match. This CDR3 contains 15 residues. Germline V gene data show CDR1 as SEHNR and CDR2 as FQNEAQ (reference sequence). CDR3 sequence (DNA): TGTGCCAGCAGCTGGGGAGGGGGCGAATACTATGGCTACACCTTC. This encodes CASSWGGGEYYGYTF.

This chain connects TRBV29-1 to TRBJ1-1; no clear D gene. The V end lost 1 base, the J end lost 7 bases, and 7 bases lay between the germline ends. CDR1 SQVTM and CDR2 ANQGSEA come from the germline V gene. The CDR3 has 11 amino acids. CDR3 amino acids: CSVEVSGEAFF. CDR3 in DNA: TGCAGCGTTGAAGTATCGGGTGAAGCTTTCTTT. Full variable domain (rest looked up from reference TRBV29-1 and TRBJ1-1): SAVISQKPSRDICQRGTSLTIQCQVDSQVTMMFWYRQQPGQSLTLIATANQGSEATYESGFVIDKFPISRPNLTFSTLTVSNMSPEDSSIYLCSVEVSGEAFFGQGTRLTVV.

The chain links TRBV6-5 to TRBJ2-2; unclear D gene. This CDR3 has 10 residues. V was shortened by 6 bases and J by 11 bases, with 7 bases between the two germline ends. CDR1 and CDR2 from the germline V gene are MNHEY and SVGAGI. This chain's CDR3 is CASSRYELFF. The CDR3 DNA reads TGTGCCAGCAGCCGATACGAGCTGTTTTTT.

CDR3 nucleotides: TGTGCCAGCTCACCGTCCCAACCCCAGCCCCAGCATTTT. It translates to CASSPSQPQPQHF. This chain links TRBV18 with TRBJ1-5; no firm D call. Trimming took off 3 bases at V and 7 bases at J, with 10 bases between the two ends. The germline V gene encodes CDR1 KGHSH and CDR2 LQKENI. This CDR3 has 13 residues.

CDR3 DNA sequence: TGTGCCAGCAGCACACACGGAGGCTCGAATTCTGGAAACACCATATATTTT. It yields the protein CASSTHGGSNSGNTIYF. This chain links TRBV7-8 with TRBJ1-3; D unclear. Germline V gives CDR1 SGHVS, CDR2 FQNEAQ. This CDR3 region has 17 residues. V gave up 5 bases and J gave up 1 base, with 18 bases separating them.

The chain recombines TRBV5-1 with TRBJ2-7, with D uncertain. This CDR3 has 14 residues. In germline, CDR1 is SGHRS, CDR2 YFSETQ. The V gene lost 2 bases and the J gene lost 5 bases, with 14 bases spanning the gap. CDR3 DNA: TGCGCCAGCAGCTTTCGCAGCCCGGTGGACGAGCAGTACTTC. It translates to CASSFRSPVDEQYF.